A selection of T cell receptor beta chains follows, all from one sample in a study of regulatory T cells in long-lasting Graves disease. TCRdb processed the multiplex PCR reads anew with MiXCR; each CDR3 protein has one entry. The sample includes hundreds of thousands of distinct CDR3 sequences, roughly 15% seen only once; the top ten take over 8.5%. The sample was also reused in another study, on T cells in Graves' hyperthyroidism and ophthalmopathy.

The specimen comprised peripheral blood mononuclear cells (PBMCs), sampled at new diagnosis, from a patient treated with antithyroid drugs. The source is a woman under 40 with Graves disease. Both conserved end residues are trimmed from each CDR3.

v_gene	j_gene	CDR3aa
TRBV20-1	TRBJ1-5	SASPGILGNQPQH
TRBV12-3/TRBV12-4	TRBJ2-1	ASSSKREYAEQF
TRBV11-2	TRBJ2-7	ASSRRGVRGGEQY
TRBV29-1	TRBJ2-1	SGTAWGYNEQF
TRBV6-5	TRBJ2-7	ASSYQPPGLSSYEQY
TRBV4-1	TRBJ2-7	ASSQTSGYGQY
TRBV12-5	TRBJ2-1	ASGLPTGLAEISSYNEQF
TRBV6-1	TRBJ1-4	ASCRGLGEKLF
TRBV5-1	TRBJ1-1	ASSLVGQRITEAF
TRBV6-1	TRBJ2-6	ASSPYRDTSSSGANVLT
TRBV20-1	TRBJ2-1	SARDVVAISYNEQF
TRBV7-9	TRBJ2-1	ASSPLTGGGEEQF
TRBV5-1	TRBJ1-1	ASSRLTGGFTEAF
TRBV28	TRBJ2-1	ASSLVYMAGGDEQF
TRBV27	TRBJ2-2	ASSLFLGGRELF
TRBV5-1	TRBJ2-1	ASTLGTFSYNEQF
TRBV11-1	TRBJ2-1	ASSLRDLQNNEQF
TRBV6-2/TRBV6-3	TRBJ2-7	ASSYGGGGPKVAQY
TRBV20-1	TRBJ2-3	SATRDASTDTQY
TRBV7-6	TRBJ2-7	ASSDTDYEQY
TRBV2	TRBJ1-1	ASSVGRSPEAF
TRBV7-9	TRBJ1-6	ASSLLAEGSPLH
TRBV27	TRBJ2-5	ASSARENPKETQY
TRBV28	TRBJ1-6	ATETANYNSPLH
TRBV7-9	TRBJ2-1	ASNHPGVVDEQF
TRBV3-1	TRBJ1-2	ASRGGTARHYGYT
TRBV5-1	TRBJ2-5	ASSPGQGANQETQY
TRBV10-3	TRBJ2-1	AISPGLAVYNEQF
TRBV27	TRBJ2-7	ASSLKAYSYEQY
TRBV28	TRBJ2-7	ASTGTSGRNTYEQY
TRBV30	TRBJ2-7	AWRLAGVGSYEQY
TRBV24-1	TRBJ2-1	ATSEVGDTVEQF
TRBV6-2/TRBV6-3	TRBJ2-4	ASSTGQVLAKNIQY
TRBV9	TRBJ1-4	ASSVAGRVGEKLF
TRBV7-2	TRBJ2-1	ASSLAWGQIVQF
TRBV10-3	TRBJ2-7	AIRGTSGTSYEQY
TRBV10-3	TRBJ2-1	AIKQAGAGHEQF
TRBV7-6	TRBJ1-1	ASSLVGGEAF
TRBV6-1	TRBJ1-2	ASRWTETYGYT
TRBV15	TRBJ2-1	ATSKSSDSYNEQF
TRBV14	TRBJ2-1	ASSQGGVRDEQF
TRBV18	TRBJ2-7	ASSPPVTQYEQY
TRBV4-2	TRBJ1-2	ASSPKTGYGYT
TRBV6-1	TRBJ2-1	ASRNGVGGEQF
TRBV13	TRBJ2-1	ASSPRGGNEQF
TRBV19	TRBJ2-7	ASTPGLSSYEQY
TRBV7-2	TRBJ2-1	ASSPADNEQF
TRBV4-3	TRBJ1-1	ASSQKGQGRAEAF
TRBV5-1	TRBJ2-7	ASSLIPGDYEQY
TRBV5-5	TRBJ2-3	ASSVYSTKTSTDTQY
TRBV20-1	TRBJ1-6	SASPFRGTYNSPLH
TRBV10-3	TRBJ1-2	AISESGQTPIRGYT
TRBV19	TRBJ1-2	ASSNAQARNYGYT
TRBV6-1	TRBJ1-1	ASSQDRSTEAF
TRBV27	TRBJ2-3	ASGPLGGGDTQY
TRBV28	TRBJ2-5	ASSLRQGQWETQY
TRBV7-2	TRBJ2-1	ASSASGTGSYNEQF
TRBV30	TRBJ2-7	SWSDRRDRAGHEQY
TRBV6-1	TRBJ1-1	ASSNAGTVLEAF
TRBV7-9	TRBJ2-5	ASSNRAGTTAY